These 29 T cell receptor beta chains came from one sample sequenced in a study of cytomegalovirus exposure and HLA in healthy donors. PCR used 60 Vbeta primers and 13 Jbeta primers. Clones were sequenced by immunoSEQ multiplex PCR, and TCRdb holds only the in-frame ones, with some missing. The sample totals about 160,000 clones. Material: PBMCs. Source of these receptors: a woman aged 50 to 60 in good health and CMV-seronegative.

The V gene is TRBV7-8, the J gene TRBJ2-2, with 8 bases fitting TRBD2. CDR1 and CDR2 from the germline V gene are SGHVS and FQNEAQ. Unmatched junction bases numbered 12, after V lost 5 bases and J lost 7 bases. The CDR3 covers 16 residues. The CDR3 coding sequence is TGTGCCAGCAGCCCATACCCCGGGGGGGCCATCGGGGAGCTGTTTTTT. This encodes CASSPYPGGAIGELFF.

The chain combines TRBV5-8 with TRBJ1-2, with D unclear. Trimming left V 4 bases short and J 0 bases short, with 10 bases between. The CDR3 has 14 amino acids. CDR1 and CDR2 (germline): SGHTS, YDEGEE. In nucleotides, the CDR3 is TGTGCCAGCAGCGCGCGAGTAGCTAACTATGGCTACACCTTC. This gives the protein CASSARVANYGYTF.

The CDR3 nucleotides are TGTGCCACCAGCATGCGGACTGCCGTGAGGGGCTACACCTTC. It encodes CATSMRTAVRGYTF. The chain has TRBV15 and TRBJ1-2; no definite D call. V dropped 4 bases and J dropped 8 bases, with 17 bases sitting between them. CDR1 and CDR2 from the germline V gene are LNHNV and YYDKDF (reference sequence). The CDR3 covers 14 residues.

V and J are TRBV11-3 and TRBJ2-2; TRBD2 matches 8 bases. Germline assignment: CDR1 SGHNT and CDR2 YENEEA. The CDR3 covers 17 residues. Trimming took 3 bases from V and 0 from J; bases not matched to a gene: 6. The CDR3 loop reads CASSFIFGRANTGELFF. DNA for the CDR3: TGTGCCAGCAGCTTCATCTTCGGGAGGGCGAACACCGGGGAGCTGTTTTTT.

V gene TRBV5-6 combines with J gene TRBJ1-2; D gene uncertain. Germline CDR1 reads SGHDT; CDR2 reads YYEEEE. The germline V and J ends were trimmed by 3 bases and 3 bases, with 15 bases remaining between them. This CDR3 is built from 15 residues. CDR3 protein: CASSSRPPGDYGYTF. CDR3 sequence (DNA): TGTGCCAGCAGCTCCCGACCGCCCGGGGACTATGGCTACACCTTC.

The CDR3 loop is CASGLTGTGYQPQHF. The CDR3 coding sequence is TGTGCTAGTGGTTTAACCGGGACAGGGTATCAGCCCCAGCATTTT. This chain connects TRBV12-5 to TRBJ1-5; 9 nucleotides line up with TRBD1. CDR1 and CDR2 from the germline V gene are LGHNT and FRNRAP. Trimming at V came to 3 bases and at J to 5 bases, leaving 5 bases not matched to a gene. There are 15 residues in the CDR3.

V gene TRBV9 combines with J gene TRBJ2-2, with 7 nucleotides matching TRBD1. Looked up from germline, CDR1 is SGDLS and CDR2 is YYNGEE. Trimming cost V 3 bases and J 5 bases; bases outside gene matches: 4. The CDR3 covers 14 residues. The CDR3, as DNA: TGTGCCAGCAGCGCCGACAGGGCTACCGGGGAGCTGTTTTTT. It encodes CASSADRATGELFF. The whole variable domain, filled in from reference TRBV9 and TRBJ2-2, reads DSGVTQTPKHLITATGQRVTLRCSPRSGDLSVYWYQQSLDQGLQFLIQYYNGEERAKGNILERFSAQQFPDLHSELNLSSLELGDSALYFCASSADRATGELFFGEGSRLTVL.

The chain combines TRBV6-5 with TRBJ1-2, with 7 bases identical to TRBD1. CDR3 size: 15 residues. Germline assignment: CDR1 MNHEY and CDR2 SVGAGI. V trimming: 5 bases; J trimming: 8 bases; junction bases outside the gene matches: 14. CDR3 DNA sequence: TGTGCCAGCAGTGCGCACAGGGGCGAAGAGGGAGGCTACACCTTC. Translation gives CASSAHRGEEGGYTF.

The chain links TRBV5-1 to TRBJ2-7; 9 bases are a match to TRBD1. There are 14 residues in the CDR3. The ends lost 4 bases at V and 6 bases at J; junction bases unmatched: 8. Germline V CDR1 and CDR2: SGHRS, YFSETQ. CDR3 sequence: CASSPRDRVGEQYF. DNA for the CDR3: TGCGCCAGCAGCCCCCGGGACAGGGTAGGCGAGCAGTACTTC.

The rearrangement uses TRBV6-4 and TRBJ2-2; a weak D match, TRBD1 (5 bases). Germline lookup yields CDR1 MRHNA and CDR2 SNTAGT. V was trimmed by 2 bases and J by 6 bases, leaving 10 bases between them. The CDR3 covers 14 residues. This CDR3 reads CASSDRGFSGELFF. The DNA for the CDR3 is TGTGCCAGCAGTGACAGGGGATTTTCCGGGGAGCTGTTTTTT.

This rearrangement joins TRBV5-4 to TRBJ2-5; 8 bases are a match to TRBD2. CDR1 and CDR2 (germline): SGHNT, YYREEE (reference sequence). This CDR3 comprises 13 residues. Trimming cost V 4 bases and J 3 bases; bases outside gene matches: 2. CDR3 sequence: CASSLGLEETQYF. Written as DNA, the CDR3 is TGTGCCAGCAGCCTGGGACTAGAAGAGACCCAGTACTTC.

In DNA form, the CDR3 reads TGTGCCTGGAGTACCGGGACAGGGGTCAACTCACCCCTCCACTTT. Translated: CAWSTGTGVNSPLHF. The V call is TRBV30, the J call TRBJ1-6; 10 bases match TRBD1. Germline-derived CDR1 and CDR2 are GTSNPN and SVGIG (reference sequence). V trimming: 2 bases; J trimming: 10 bases; junction bases outside the gene matches: 8. The CDR3 runs to 15 residues.

J is TRBJ1-5 and V is TRBV4-2; 8 nucleotides match TRBD1. V lost 0 bases, J lost 1 base, and 8 bases stayed unmatched. The CDR3 is 18 residues long. In germline, CDR1 is LGHNA, CDR2 YNFKEQ. The CDR3 region has the DNA TGTGCCAGCAGCCAAGATGGAGGACAGGGTCTAAGCAATCAGCCCCAGCATTTT. This translates into CASSQDGGQGLSNQPQHF.

The rearrangement joins TRBV27 to TRBJ1-3; TRBD1 agrees at 11 bases. The CDR3 covers 15 residues. The ends lost 5 bases at V and 4 bases at J; junction bases unmatched: 4. Germline V gene sequence: CDR1 MNHEY, CDR2 SMNVEV (reference sequence). The CDR3 is CASSRTGGVGNTIYF. CDR3 nucleotide sequence: TGTGCCAGCAGTCGGACAGGGGGCGTCGGAAACACCATATATTTT.

The V gene is TRBV4-2, the J gene TRBJ2-7; D is perhaps TRBD1 (6 bases). The CDR3 is 13 residues long. Germline CDR1 LGHNA, CDR2 YNFKEQ. Trimming left V 1 base short and J 5 bases short, with 9 bases between. The CDR3 sequence: CASSQGTVDEQYF. In nucleotides, the CDR3 is TGTGCCAGCAGCCAAGGGACAGTCGACGAGCAGTACTTC.

This sequence joins TRBV4-1 and TRBJ2-2; 8 nucleotides agree with TRBD1. The CDR3 is 15 residues long. CDR1 is MGHRA and CDR2 is YSYEKL in the germline V gene. Losses at the gene ends were 3 bases for V and 6 bases for J; bases not matched to a gene: 6. CDR3 residues: CASSHLSQGAGELFF. The CDR3, as DNA: TGCGCCAGCAGCCACCTTTCACAGGGGGCCGGGGAGCTGTTTTTT.

J is TRBJ1-1 and V is TRBV7-3; D gene uncertain. V dropped 5 bases and J dropped 3 bases, with 13 bases sitting between them. The CDR3 has 14 amino acids. Germline CDR1 reads SGHTA; CDR2 reads FQGTGA. The CDR3 loop is CASSSSGPDTEAFF. Here the CDR3 DNA reads TGTGCCAGCAGCAGTAGCGGGCCGGACACTGAAGCTTTCTTT.

The chain employs TRBV2 and TRBJ1-5; unclear D gene. Germline values: CDR1 SNHLY, CDR2 FYNNEI. Trimming cost V 6 bases and J 0 bases, with 6 bases left between them. CDR3 length: 13 residues. CDR3 sequence (DNA): TGTGCCAGCAGCCCCAGTAGCAATCAGCCCCAGCATTTT. Protein sequence: CASSPSSNQPQHF.

The J gene is TRBJ2-3, the V gene TRBV19; 8 nucleotides agree with TRBD1. V dropped 4 bases and J dropped 5; count of bases not matched to a gene: 11. The CDR3 extends over 16 amino acids. Germline-derived CDR1 and CDR2 are LNHDA and SQIVND (reference sequence). The chain's CDR3 is CASSKRTGRSGDTQYF. CDR3 in DNA: TGTGCCAGTAGTAAGAGGACAGGGAGGTCGGGAGATACGCAGTATTTT.

The chain recombines TRBV5-1 with TRBJ2-1; 9 bases line up with TRBD2. CDR3 size: 16 residues. Trimming cost V 4 bases and J 4 bases; bases outside gene matches: 9. Per germline, CDR1 SGHRS and CDR2 YFSETQ. The CDR3 sequence: CASSMAGGVVYNEQFF. For the CDR3, the DNA is TGCGCCAGCAGCATGGCGGGGGGGGTCGTGTACAATGAGCAGTTCTTC. Filled out from reference TRBV5-1 and TRBJ2-1, the complete variable domain reads KAGVTQTPRYLIKTRGQQVTLSCSPISGHRSVSWYQQTPGQGLQFLFEYFSETQRNKGNFPGRFSGRQFSNSRSEMNVSTLELGDSALYLCASSMAGGVVYNEQFFGPGTRLTVL.

J is TRBJ2-1 and V is TRBV4-3, with D perhaps matching TRBD2 (6 bases). V dropped 0 bases and J dropped 12 bases, with 9 bases sitting between them. Germline CDR1 reads LGHNA; CDR2 reads YSLEER. The CDR3 totals 12 residues. The CDR3 DNA sequence: TGCGCCAGCAGCCAAGACGGAGGGAGGCAGTTCTTC. Its translation is CASSQDGGRQFF.

The genes are TRBV11-2 and TRBJ2-7; perhaps TRBD2 as D (5 bases). This CDR3 contains 12 residues. Germline V gene lookup returns CDR1 SGHAT and CDR2 FQNNGV. Trimming shortened V by 1 base and J by 4 bases, and 5 bases separated the two germline ends. The CDR3 DNA reads as TGTGCCAGCAGCTTAGGGGAGTACGAGCAGTACTTC. Translation: CASSLGEYEQYF.

This chain joins TRBV7-9 and TRBJ2-7; 9 bases are shared with TRBD2. Germline V gene sequence: CDR1 SEHNR, CDR2 FQNEAQ (reference sequence). The CDR3 sequence is 15 residues long. J gave up 6 bases and V 6 bases, and 12 bases lay outside the gene matches. CDR3 sequence: CASSQDVAGVFEQYF. Written as DNA, the CDR3 is TGTGCCAGCAGTCAGGACGTAGCGGGAGTTTTCGAGCAGTACTTC.

The J gene is TRBJ2-7, the V gene TRBV6-5; 8 nucleotides agree with TRBD2. The J segment lost 6 bases and the V segment lost 6 bases, leaving 10 bases of the junction unmatched. The CDR3 extends over 14 amino acids. Germline V gives CDR1 MNHEY, CDR2 SVGAGI. The CDR3 spells CASRSGGPKLEQYF. The CDR3 DNA sequence: TGTGCCAGCAGGTCGGGAGGGCCGAAGCTCGAGCAGTACTTC.

The V call is TRBV4-3, the J call TRBJ2-3; 8 bases align to TRBD2. V gave up 4 bases and J gave up 2 bases; unmatched junction bases: 2. CDR3 length equals 14 residues. CDR1 LGHNA and CDR2 YSLEER come from the germline V gene. CDR3 nucleotide sequence: TGCGCCAGCAGCCCGGGGGGGGTCACAGATACGCAGTATTTT. Translation: CASSPGGVTDTQYF.

The V and J genes are TRBV7-2 and TRBJ2-1; D remains ambiguous. Germline CDR1 and CDR2: SGHTA and FQGNSA. V was shortened by 2 bases and J by 4 bases, with 9 bases between the two germline ends. This CDR3 spans 14 amino acids. CDR3 residues: CASSLISAYNEQFF. CDR3 nucleotide sequence: TGTGCCAGCAGCTTAATATCCGCGTACAATGAGCAGTTCTTC.

The rearrangement links TRBV6-5 to TRBJ2-7, with 9 positions matching TRBD1. The CDR3 runs to 15 residues. Germline CDR1 is MNHEY and CDR2 is SVGAGI. J lost 5 bases, V lost 6 bases, and 11 bases had no gene match. CDR3: CASSPRGQGYHEQYF. CDR3 nucleotide sequence: TGTGCCAGCAGCCCCAGAGGACAGGGGTATCACGAGCAGTACTTC.

This chain connects TRBV27 to TRBJ1-2, with 9 bases lining up with TRBD1. Germline lookup yields CDR1 MNHEY and CDR2 SMNVEV (reference sequence). CDR3 length equals 15 residues. V lost 6 bases to trimming and J lost 2 bases; unmatched junction nucleotides: 7. CDR3 sequence (DNA): TGTGCCAGCAGCCCCGGGACAGGGCTCAACTATGGCTACACCTTC. The encoded protein is CASSPGTGLNYGYTF.

The gene calls are TRBV7-9 and TRBJ2-7, with a possible D match to TRBD1 (6 bases). Deletions cut 3 bases from V and 1 base from J, with 13 bases between. The CDR3 is 15 amino acids. Per the germline V gene, CDR1 is SEHNR and CDR2 is FQNEAQ (reference sequence). This CDR3 is CASSLAPTGSYEQYF. The CDR3 coding sequence is TGTGCCAGCAGCTTGGCCCCGACAGGTTCCTACGAGCAGTACTTC.